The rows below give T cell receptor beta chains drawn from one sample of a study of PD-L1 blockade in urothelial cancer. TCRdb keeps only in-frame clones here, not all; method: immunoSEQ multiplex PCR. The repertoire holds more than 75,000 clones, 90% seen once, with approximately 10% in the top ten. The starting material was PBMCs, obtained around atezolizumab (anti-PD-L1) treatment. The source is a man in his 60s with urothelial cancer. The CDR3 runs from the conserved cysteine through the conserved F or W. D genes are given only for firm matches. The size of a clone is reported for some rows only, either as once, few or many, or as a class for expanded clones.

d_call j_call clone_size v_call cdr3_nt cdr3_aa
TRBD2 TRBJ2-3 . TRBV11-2 TGTGCCAGCAGCCACGCGGGGGGGCCCACAGATACGCAGTATTTT CASSHAGGPTDTQYF
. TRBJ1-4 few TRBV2 TGTGCCAGCAGTGATCTAGGACAATTACTAAGGAACAATGAAAAACTGTTTTTT CASSDLGQLLRNNEKLFF
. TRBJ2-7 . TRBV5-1 TGCGCCAGCAGCTTGGGTGCGCCTCGAGAGCAGTACTTC CASSLGAPREQYF
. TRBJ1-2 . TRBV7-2 TGTGCCAGCAGCAGGACAGTTCAGTTCTATGGCTACACCTTC CASSRTVQFYGYTF
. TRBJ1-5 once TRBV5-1 TGCGCCAGCAGCCAATCCCACAGAAATTCGAATCAGCCCCAGCATTTT CASSQSHRNSNQPQHF
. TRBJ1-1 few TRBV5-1 TGCGCCAGCAGGGGGGCAGGGAGGGAAACTGAAGCTTTCTTT CASRGAGRETEAFF
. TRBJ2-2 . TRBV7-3 TGTGCCAGCAGCTTAACGGGGCCCACCGGGGAGCTGTTTTTT CASSLTGPTGELFF
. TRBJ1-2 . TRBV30 TGTGCCTGGAGTGTTGACGGCGTGACGGGTGGCTACACCTTC CAWSVDGVTGGYTF
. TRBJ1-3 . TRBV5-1 TGCGCCAGCCGCCCTGGGGGGACGGACTCTGGAAACACCATATATTTT CASRPGGTDSGNTIYF
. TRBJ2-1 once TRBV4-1 . CASSPSSSGGNSYNEQFF
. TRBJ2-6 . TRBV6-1 TGTGCCAGCAGTGACAGGGCAGGTGGGGCCAACGTCCTGACTTTC CASSDRAGGANVLTF
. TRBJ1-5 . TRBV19 TGTGCCAGTACCGAGGGGGTCTTTCAGCCCCAGCATTTT CASTEGVFQPQHF
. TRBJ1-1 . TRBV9 TGTGCCAGCAGCGTAGGTTCAGGGCAGGTTACCTCTGAAGCTTTCTTT CASSVGSGQVTSEAFF
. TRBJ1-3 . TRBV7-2 TGTGCCAGCAGCCCTGCCGGACAGTCTAACACCATATATTTT CASSPAGQSNTIYF
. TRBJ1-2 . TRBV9 TGTGCCAGCAGCGTAGGGACCCTGGGGGGGGCCTATGGCTACACCTTC CASSVGTLGGAYGYTF
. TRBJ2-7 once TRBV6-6 TGTGCCAGCAGCTACAGCAACGAGCAGTACTTC CASSYSNEQYF
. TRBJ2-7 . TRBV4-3 TGCGCCAGCAGCCAGGACTCAAGGTACGAGCAGTACTTC CASSQDSRYEQYF
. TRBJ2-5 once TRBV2 TGTGCCAGCAGTCCTCACAGCTACCCCGAGACCCAGTACTTC CASSPHSYPETQYF
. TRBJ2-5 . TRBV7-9 TGTGCCAGCAGCTTAAGCAGGGGAGACGAGACCCAGTACTTC CASSLSRGDETQYF
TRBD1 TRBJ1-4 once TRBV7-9 TGTGCCAGCAAAGAGGCAGGGGGGTTCTCTGAAAAACTGTTTTTT CASKEAGGFSEKLFF
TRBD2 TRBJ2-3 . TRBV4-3 TGCGCCAGCAGCCAAGGTGGACTAGCGGGAGTGATCACAGATACGCAGTATTTT CASSQGGLAGVITDTQYF
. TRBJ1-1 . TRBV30 TGTGCCTGGAGTGTCCGACCCGGGACTGAAGCTTTCTTT CAWSVRPGTEAFF
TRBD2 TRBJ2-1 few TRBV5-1 TGCGCCAGCAGCCTCGGGACTAGCGGGAGCGATGAGCAGTTCTTC CASSLGTSGSDEQFF
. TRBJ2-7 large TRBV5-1 TGCGCCAGCAGCTTGGGGGCAGGGGCCTACGAGCAGTACTTC CASSLGAGAYEQYF
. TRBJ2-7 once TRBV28 TGTGCCAGCAGCCCAACCGTCGGTCTCGGGACATCCCTCTACGAGCAGTACTTC CASSPTVGLGTSLYEQYF
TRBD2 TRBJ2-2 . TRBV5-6 TGTGCCAGCAGCTTGGCAGCGGGGTTAGGAACCGGGGAGCTGTTTTTT CASSLAAGLGTGELFF
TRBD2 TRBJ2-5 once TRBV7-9 TGTGCCAGCAGCCTGCATAGACTAGCGGGGGAAGAGACCCAGTACTTC CASSLHRLAGEETQYF
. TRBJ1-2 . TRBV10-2 TGCGCCAGCAGTGAGAGGACAGCTAACTATGGCTACACCTTC CASSERTANYGYTF
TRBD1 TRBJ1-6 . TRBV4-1 TGCGCCAGCAGCCGAAATGGACAGGGCGGTTCACCCCTCCACTTT CASSRNGQGGSPLHF
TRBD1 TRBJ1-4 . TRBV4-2 TGTGCCAGCAGCCAAGATTTGGACAGGGAGGGGTCTAATGAAAAACTGTTTTTT CASSQDLDREGSNEKLFF
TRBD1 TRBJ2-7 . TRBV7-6 TGTGCCAGCAGCTTAGACGACAGGGGATCCTACGAGCAGTACTTC CASSLDDRGSYEQYF
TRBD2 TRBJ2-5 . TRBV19 TGTGCCAGTAGTATCGGGGGGAGGGAGACCCAGTACTTC CASSIGGRETQYF
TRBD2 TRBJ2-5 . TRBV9 TGTGCCAGCAGCGTAGATGTGGCGGGGGGGAGAGAGACCCAGTACTTC CASSVDVAGGRETQYF
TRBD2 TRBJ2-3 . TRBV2 TGTGCCAGCAGTTGGGGACTAGCGGGGGGGACTAGCACAGATACGCAGTATTTT CASSWGLAGGTSTDTQYF
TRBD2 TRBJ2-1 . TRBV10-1 TGCGCCAGCAGTCTCGGGGGGTCCAACTCCTACAATGAGCAGTTCTTC CASSLGGSNSYNEQFF
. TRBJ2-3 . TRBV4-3 TGCGCCAGCAGCCAAGGTTTGGCGGCCCCAGATACGCAGTATTTT CASSQGLAAPDTQYF
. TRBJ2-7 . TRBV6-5 TGTGCCAGCAGGCTAGGTAGTGAGCAGTACTTC CASRLGSEQYF
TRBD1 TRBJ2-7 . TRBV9 TGTGCCAGCAGCGCTTCGCGGACAGGGGGCACCTACGAGCAGTACTTC CASSASRTGGTYEQYF
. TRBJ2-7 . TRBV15 TGTGCCACCAGCAGAGAGGAGGGTAGCGGCGAGCAGTACTTC CATSREEGSGEQYF
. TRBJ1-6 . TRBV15 TGTGCCACCAGCAGAGACGGTTCACCCCTCCACTTT CATSRDGSPLHF